The entry below describes one TCR beta chain. The antigen is unknown. The unexposed donors gave CD4+ T cells in about 2010-2019, prior to COVID-19. Isolation of CD4+ T cells took place after about eleven days in culture. Unexposed-donor CD4+ T cells were probed with SARS-CoV-2 S/N and four cold-coronavirus spikes, cells permitting. The data originate from a study of CD4 T cells in relation to SARS-CoV-2 and coronaviruses. As for the study in general: ViraFEST: approximately 10-day antigen culture of PBMCs, then TCR beta CDR3 sequencing. Controls used an HIV-1 Nef peptide pool or no peptide.

The V gene's germline CDR1 is SGHRS and CDR2 YFSETQ. Trimming cost V 4 bases and J 8 bases, with 24 bases left between them. The CDR3 contains 17 residues. Clones were sequenced by immunoSEQ multiplex PCR, and TCRdb holds only the in-frame ones, with some missing. The data contain 24,000 or so clones, around 78% of them singletons. The specimen was CD4+ T cells from PBMCs, cultured in vitro. J is TRBJ1-4 and V is TRBV5-1; D perhaps matches TRBD1 (5 bases). The sequence was obtained from a human donor in good health. The CDR3 protein is CASSLLGTGPFAEKLFF. The CDR3 region has the DNA TGCGCCAGCAGCCTACTCGGGACCGGCCCCTTCGCCGAAAAACTGTTTTTT.